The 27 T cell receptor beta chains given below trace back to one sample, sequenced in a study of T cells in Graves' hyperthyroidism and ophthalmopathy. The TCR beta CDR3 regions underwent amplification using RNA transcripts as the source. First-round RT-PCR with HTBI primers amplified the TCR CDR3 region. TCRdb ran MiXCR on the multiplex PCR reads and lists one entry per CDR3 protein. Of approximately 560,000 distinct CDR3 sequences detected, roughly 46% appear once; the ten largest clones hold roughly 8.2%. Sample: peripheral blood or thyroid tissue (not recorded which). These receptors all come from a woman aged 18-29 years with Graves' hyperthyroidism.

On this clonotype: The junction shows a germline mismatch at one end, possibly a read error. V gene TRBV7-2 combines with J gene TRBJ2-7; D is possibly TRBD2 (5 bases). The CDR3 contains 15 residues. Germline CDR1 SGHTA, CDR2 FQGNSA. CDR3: CASSLRRADSYEQYF. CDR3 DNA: TGCGCCAGCAGCTTGCGGCGGGCGGATTCCTACGAGCAGTACTTC. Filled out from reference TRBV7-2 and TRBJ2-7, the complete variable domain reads GAGVSQSPSNKVTEKGKDVELRCDPISGHTALYWYRQSLGQGLEFLIYFQGNSAPDKSGLPSDRFSAERTGGSVSTLTIQRTQQEDSAVYLCASSLRRADSYEQYFGPGTRLTVT.

Here the CDR3 DNA reads TGTGCCACCAGTGAAACCGGGACAGACCAAGAGACCCAGTACTTC. It yields the protein CATSETGTDQETQYF. The chain uses TRBV24-1 and TRBJ2-5, with 7 bases aligning to TRBD1. In germline, CDR1 is KGHDR, CDR2 SFDVKD. The CDR3 sequence is 15 residues long. After removal of 4 bases from V and 0 bases from J, the junction contained 4 bases not matched to a gene.

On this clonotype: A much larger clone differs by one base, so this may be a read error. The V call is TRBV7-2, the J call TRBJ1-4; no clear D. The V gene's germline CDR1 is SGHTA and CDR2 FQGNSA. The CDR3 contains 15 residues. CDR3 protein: CASSLAAHTSEKLFF. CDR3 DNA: TGTGCCAGCAGCTTAGCGGCCCATACTAGTGAAAAACTGTTTTTT.

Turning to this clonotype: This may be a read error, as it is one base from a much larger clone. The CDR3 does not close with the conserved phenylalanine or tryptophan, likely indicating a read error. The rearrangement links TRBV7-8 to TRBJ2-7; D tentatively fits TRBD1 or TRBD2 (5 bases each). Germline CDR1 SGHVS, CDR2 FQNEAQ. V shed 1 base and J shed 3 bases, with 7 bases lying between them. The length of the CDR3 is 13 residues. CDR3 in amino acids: CASSLVGGYEQYL. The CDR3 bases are TGTGCCAGCAGCTTAGTTGGGGGCTACGAGCAGTACCTC.

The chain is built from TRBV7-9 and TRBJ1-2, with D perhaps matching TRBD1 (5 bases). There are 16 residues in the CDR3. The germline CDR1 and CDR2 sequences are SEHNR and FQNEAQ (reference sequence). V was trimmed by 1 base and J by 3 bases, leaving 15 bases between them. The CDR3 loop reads CASSLVLLGVHYGYTF. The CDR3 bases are TGTGCCAGCAGCTTAGTCCTTCTAGGGGTGCACTATGGCTACACCTTC.

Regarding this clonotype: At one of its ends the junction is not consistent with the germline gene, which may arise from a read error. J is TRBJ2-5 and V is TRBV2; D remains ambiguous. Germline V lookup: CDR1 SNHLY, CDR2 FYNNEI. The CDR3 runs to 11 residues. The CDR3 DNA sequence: TGTGCCAGCCGACGGCAAGGGACCCAGTACTTC. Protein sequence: CASRRQGTQYF.

The DNA of the CDR3 is TGTGCCAGCAGCTTAGAAGGAAACTCCTATAATTCACCCCTCCACTTT. It codes for CASSLEGNSYNSPLHF. The rearrangement uses TRBV7-6 and TRBJ1-6; D is undetermined. Germline-derived CDR1 and CDR2 are SGHVS and FNYEAQ. The ends were cut back, 1 base at V and 0 bases at J, with 7 bases in the middle. CDR3 size: 16 residues.

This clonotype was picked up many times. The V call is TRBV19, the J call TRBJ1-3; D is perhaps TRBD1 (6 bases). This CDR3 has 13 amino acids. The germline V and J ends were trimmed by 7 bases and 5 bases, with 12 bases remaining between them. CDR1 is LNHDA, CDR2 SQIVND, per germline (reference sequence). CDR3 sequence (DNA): TGTGCCAGTATCCCCCAGGGGCGAAACACCATATATTTT. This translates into CASIPQGRNTIYF.

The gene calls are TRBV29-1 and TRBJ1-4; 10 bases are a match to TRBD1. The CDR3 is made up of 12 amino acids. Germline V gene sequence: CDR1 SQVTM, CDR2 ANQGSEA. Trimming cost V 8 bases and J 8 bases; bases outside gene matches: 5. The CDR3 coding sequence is TGCAGCTCGGGACAGGGGAACGAAAAACTGTTTTTT. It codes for CSSGQGNEKLFF.

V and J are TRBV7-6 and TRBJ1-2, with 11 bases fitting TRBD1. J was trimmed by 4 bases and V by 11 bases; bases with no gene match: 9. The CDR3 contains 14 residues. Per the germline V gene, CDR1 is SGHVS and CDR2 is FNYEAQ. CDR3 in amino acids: CAWKRTGGGYGYTF. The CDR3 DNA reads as TGTGCCTGGAAACGGACAGGGGGCGGCTATGGCTACACCTTC.

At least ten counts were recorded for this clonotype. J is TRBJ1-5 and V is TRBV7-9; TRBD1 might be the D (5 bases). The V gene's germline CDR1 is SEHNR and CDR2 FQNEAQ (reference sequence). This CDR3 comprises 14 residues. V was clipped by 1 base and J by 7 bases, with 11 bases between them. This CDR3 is CASSLGQRDQPQHF. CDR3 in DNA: TGTGCCAGCAGCTTAGGACAGAGGGACCAGCCCCAGCATTTT.

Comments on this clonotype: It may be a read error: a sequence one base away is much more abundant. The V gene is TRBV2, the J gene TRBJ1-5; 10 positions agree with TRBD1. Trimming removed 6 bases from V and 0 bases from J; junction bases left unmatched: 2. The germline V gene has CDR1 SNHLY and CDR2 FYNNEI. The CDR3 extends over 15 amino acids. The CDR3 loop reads CASRDRGISNQPQHF. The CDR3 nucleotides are TGTGCCAGCAGGGACAGGGGGATTAGCAATCAGCCCCAGCATTTT.

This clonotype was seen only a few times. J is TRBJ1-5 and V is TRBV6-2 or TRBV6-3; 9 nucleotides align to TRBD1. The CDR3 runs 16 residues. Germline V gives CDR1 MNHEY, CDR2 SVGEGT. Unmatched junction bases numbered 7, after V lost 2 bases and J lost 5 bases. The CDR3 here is CASSYVRTGEYQPQHF. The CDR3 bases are TGTGCCAGCAGTTACGTTAGGACAGGGGAGTATCAGCCCCAGCATTTT.

CDR3 in amino acids: CASSGQAAWTGNTIYF. Here the CDR3 DNA reads TGTGCCAGCAGTGGTCAGGCCGCTTGGACTGGAAACACCATATATTTT. The rearrangement joins TRBV14 to TRBJ1-3; D ambiguous. The V end was cut by 6 bases, the J end by 2 bases, with 17 bases between. This CDR3 has 16 amino acids. CDR1 and CDR2 from the germline V gene are SGHDN and FVKESK. The full variable domain, completed using reference TRBV14 and TRBJ1-3, is EAGVTQFPSHSVIEKGQTVTLRCDPISGHDNLYWYRRVMGKEIKFLLHFVKESKQDESGMPNNRFLAERTGGTYSTLKVQPAELEDSGVYFCASSGQAAWTGNTIYFGEGSWLTVV.

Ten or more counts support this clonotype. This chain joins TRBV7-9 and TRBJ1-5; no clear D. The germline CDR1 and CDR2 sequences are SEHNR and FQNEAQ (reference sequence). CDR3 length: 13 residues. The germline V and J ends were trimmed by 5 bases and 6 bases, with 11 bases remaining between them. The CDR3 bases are TGTGCCAGCAGCCAGATAACGGGTCAGCCCCAGCATTTT. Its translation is CASSQITGQPQHF.

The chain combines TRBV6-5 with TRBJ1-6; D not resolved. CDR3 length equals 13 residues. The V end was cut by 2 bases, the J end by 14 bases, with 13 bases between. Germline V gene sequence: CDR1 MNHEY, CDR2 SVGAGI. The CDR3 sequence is CASSYLASEALHF. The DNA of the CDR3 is TGTGCCAGCAGTTACCTTGCCTCAGAGGCCCTCCACTTT.

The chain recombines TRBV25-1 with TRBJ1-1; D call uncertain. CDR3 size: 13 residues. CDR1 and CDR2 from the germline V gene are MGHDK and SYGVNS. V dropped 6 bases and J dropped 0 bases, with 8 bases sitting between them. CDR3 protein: CASRVYVNTEAFF. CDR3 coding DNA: TGTGCCAGCAGAGTTTATGTGAACACTGAAGCTTTCTTT.

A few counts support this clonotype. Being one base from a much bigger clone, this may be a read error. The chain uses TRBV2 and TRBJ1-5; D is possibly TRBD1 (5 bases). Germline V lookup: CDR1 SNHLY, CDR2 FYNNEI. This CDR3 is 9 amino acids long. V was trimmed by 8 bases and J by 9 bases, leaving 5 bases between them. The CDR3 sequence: CASGGPQHF. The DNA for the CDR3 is TGTGCCAGCGGGGGGCCCCAGCATTTT. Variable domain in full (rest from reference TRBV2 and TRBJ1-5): EPEVTQTPSHQVTQMGQEVILRCVPISNHLYFYWYRQILGQKVEFLVSFYNNEISEKSEIFDDQFSVERPDGSNFTLKIRSTKLEDSAMYFCASGGPQHFGDGTRLSIL.

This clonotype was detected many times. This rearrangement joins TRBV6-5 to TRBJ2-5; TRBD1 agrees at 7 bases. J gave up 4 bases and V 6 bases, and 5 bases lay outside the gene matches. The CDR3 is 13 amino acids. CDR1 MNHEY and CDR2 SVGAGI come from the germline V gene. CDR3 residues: CASRPTGLETQYF. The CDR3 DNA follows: TGTGCCAGCAGGCCGACAGGGTTAGAGACCCAGTACTTC.

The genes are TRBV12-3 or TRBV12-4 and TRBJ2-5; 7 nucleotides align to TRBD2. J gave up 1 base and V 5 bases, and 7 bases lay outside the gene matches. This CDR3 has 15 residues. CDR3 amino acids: CASSRGDSRQETQYF. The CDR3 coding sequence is TGTGCCAGCAGTCGGGGGGACTCGCGCCAAGAGACCCAGTACTTC.

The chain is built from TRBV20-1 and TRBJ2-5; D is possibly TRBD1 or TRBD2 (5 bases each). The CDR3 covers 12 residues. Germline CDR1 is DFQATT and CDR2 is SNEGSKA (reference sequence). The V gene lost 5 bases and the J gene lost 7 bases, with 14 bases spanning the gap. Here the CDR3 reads CSAPGPLGTQYF. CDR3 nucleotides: TGCAGTGCTCCGGGACCACTGGGGACCCAGTACTTC.

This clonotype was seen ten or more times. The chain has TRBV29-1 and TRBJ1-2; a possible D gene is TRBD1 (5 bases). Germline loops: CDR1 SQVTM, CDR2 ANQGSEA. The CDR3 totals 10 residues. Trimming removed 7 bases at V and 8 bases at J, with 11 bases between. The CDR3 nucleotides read TGCAGCGCGGGGACTTCGGGCTACACCTTC. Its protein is CSAGTSGYTF.

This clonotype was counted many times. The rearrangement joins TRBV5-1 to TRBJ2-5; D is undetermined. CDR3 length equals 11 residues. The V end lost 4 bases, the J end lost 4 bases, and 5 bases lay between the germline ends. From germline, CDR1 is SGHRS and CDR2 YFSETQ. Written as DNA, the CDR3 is TGCGCCAGCAGCACGGGAGAGACCCAGTACTTC. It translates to CASSTGETQYF.

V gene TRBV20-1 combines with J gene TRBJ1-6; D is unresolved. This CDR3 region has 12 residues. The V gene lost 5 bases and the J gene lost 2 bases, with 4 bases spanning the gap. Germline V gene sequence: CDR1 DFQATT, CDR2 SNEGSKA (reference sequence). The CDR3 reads CSAWAYNSPLHF. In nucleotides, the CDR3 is TGCAGTGCTTGGGCCTATAATTCACCCCTCCACTTT.

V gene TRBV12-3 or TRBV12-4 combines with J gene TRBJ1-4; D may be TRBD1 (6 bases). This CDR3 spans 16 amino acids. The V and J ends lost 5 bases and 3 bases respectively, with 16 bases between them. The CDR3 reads CASSREGGGPNEKLFF. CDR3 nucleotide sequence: TGTGCCAGCAGTCGCGAGGGGGGCGGTCCTAATGAAAAACTGTTTTTT.

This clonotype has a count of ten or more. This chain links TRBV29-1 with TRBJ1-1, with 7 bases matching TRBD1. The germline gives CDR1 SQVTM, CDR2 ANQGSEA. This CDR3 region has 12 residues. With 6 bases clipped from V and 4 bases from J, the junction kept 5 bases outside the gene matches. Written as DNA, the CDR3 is TGCAGCGTGGAGCGACAGGGCACTGAAGCTTTCTTT. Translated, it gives CSVERQGTEAFF.

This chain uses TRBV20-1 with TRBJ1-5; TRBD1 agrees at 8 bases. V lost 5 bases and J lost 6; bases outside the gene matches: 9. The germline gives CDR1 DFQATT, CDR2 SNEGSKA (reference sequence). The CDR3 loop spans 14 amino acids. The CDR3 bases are TGCAGTGCTCAGCTGCAGGGGGCCTTTCAGCCCCAGCATTTT. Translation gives CSAQLQGAFQPQHF.